The 5 T cell receptor beta chains listed next were all sequenced from one sample in a study of CXCR3-negative and CXCR3-positive naive CD8 T cells. cDNA libraries for TRB were generated by 5' RACE incorporating UMI labels. With the 5' RACE reads reprocessed, TCRdb shows one record per CDR3 protein and no DNA. This sample's table has about 98,000 distinct CDR3 sequences. No antigen is known for these receptors. Overall study findings and caveats: CXCR3-positive naive cells carried more hydrophobic TRB CDR3s than CXCR3-negative ones.

The sequenced sample consisted of naive CXCR3+ CD8+ T cells from blood. Stated subset: CD45RO-CCR7+CD27+CD95- naive CD8+ T cells expressing CXCR3 (TNR3+). The receptor set was obtained from a human donor in good health. Some clones in this sample may be carry-over from other donors' samples.

CDR3 residues: CASSLGRSTDTQYF. This chain joins TRBV28 and TRBJ2-3. The V gene's germline CDR1 is MDHEN and CDR2 SYDVKM. The CDR3 loop spans 14 amino acids. Looking up the rest from reference TRBV28 and TRBJ2-3 gives the full variable domain: DVKVTQSSRYLVKRTGEKVFLECVQDMDHENMFWYRQDPGLGLRLIYFSYDVKMKEKGDIPEGYSVSREKKERFSLILESASTNQTSMYLCASSLGRSTDTQYFGPGTRLTVL.

This rearrangement joins TRBV7-9 to TRBJ2-7. The CDR3 covers 14 residues. Germline CDR1 SEHNR, CDR2 FQNEAQ (reference sequence). The CDR3 loop reads CASSFTATAYEQYF. Based on the CDR3 plus reference TRBV7-9 and TRBJ2-7, the full variable domain is DTGVSQNPRHKITKRGQNVTFRCDPISEHNRLYWYRQTLGQGPEFLTYFQNEAQLEKSRLLSDRFSAERPKGSFSTLEIQRTEQGDSAMYLCASSFTATAYEQYFGPGTRLTVT.

V and J are TRBV7-2 and TRBJ2-5; the D gene TCRdb calls, TRBD2, cannot be checked with no DNA. The germline CDR1 and CDR2 sequences are SGHTA and FQGNSA. CDR3 length equals 15 residues. The CDR3 loop reads CASSSLAGGSETQYF.

The chain recombines TRBV7-3 with TRBJ2-7; TCRdb returns TRBD1, unconfirmable since there is no DNA. CDR1 SGHTA and CDR2 FQGTGA come from the germline V gene. The CDR3 is made up of 15 amino acids. The CDR3 loop is CASSYPGRDSYEQYF.

This chain links TRBV6-4 with TRBJ2-7; checking the TCRdb D call of TRBD2 is not possible without DNA. CDR3 size: 13 residues. CDR1 MRHNA and CDR2 SNTAGT come from the germline V gene. The CDR3 region is CASSEGQDYEQYF.